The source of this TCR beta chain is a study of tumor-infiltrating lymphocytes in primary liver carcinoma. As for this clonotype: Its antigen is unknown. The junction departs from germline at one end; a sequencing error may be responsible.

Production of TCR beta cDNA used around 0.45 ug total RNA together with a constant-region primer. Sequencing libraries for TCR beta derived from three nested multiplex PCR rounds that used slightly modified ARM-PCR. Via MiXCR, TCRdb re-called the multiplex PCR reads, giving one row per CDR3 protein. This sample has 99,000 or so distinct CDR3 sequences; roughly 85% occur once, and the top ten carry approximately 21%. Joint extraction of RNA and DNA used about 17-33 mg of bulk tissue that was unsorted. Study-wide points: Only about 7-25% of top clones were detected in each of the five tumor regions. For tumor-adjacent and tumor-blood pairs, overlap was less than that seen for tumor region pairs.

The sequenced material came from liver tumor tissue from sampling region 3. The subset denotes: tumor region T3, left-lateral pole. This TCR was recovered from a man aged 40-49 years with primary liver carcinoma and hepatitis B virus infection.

CDR3 nucleotides: TGCGCCATCAGCCAGGGGCTGAACACCGGGGAGCTGTTTTTT. It encodes CAISQGLNTGELFF. The chain joins TRBV4-3 to TRBJ2-2; a possible D gene is TRBD1 (6 bases). The CDR3 is 14 amino acids. Germline V gene sequence: CDR1 LGHNA, CDR2 YSLEER.